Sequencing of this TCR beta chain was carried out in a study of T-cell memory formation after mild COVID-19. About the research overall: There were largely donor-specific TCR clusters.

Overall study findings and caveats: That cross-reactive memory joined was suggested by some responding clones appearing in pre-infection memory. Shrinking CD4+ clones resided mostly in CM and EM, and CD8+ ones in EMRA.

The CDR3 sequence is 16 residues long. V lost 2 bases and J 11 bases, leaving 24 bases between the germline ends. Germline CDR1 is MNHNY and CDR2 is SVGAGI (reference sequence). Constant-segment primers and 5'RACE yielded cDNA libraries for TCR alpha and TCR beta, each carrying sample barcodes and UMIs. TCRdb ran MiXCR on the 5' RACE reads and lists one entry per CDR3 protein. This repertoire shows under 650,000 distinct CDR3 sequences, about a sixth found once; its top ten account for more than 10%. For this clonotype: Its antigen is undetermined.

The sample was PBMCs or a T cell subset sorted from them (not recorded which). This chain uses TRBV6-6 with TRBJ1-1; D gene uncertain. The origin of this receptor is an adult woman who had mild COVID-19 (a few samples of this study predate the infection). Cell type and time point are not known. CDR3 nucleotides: TGTGCCAGCAGTTACCCCCCCTGGAGTGGGGTGGTCGGGGCTTTCTTT. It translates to CASSYPPWSGVVGAFF.